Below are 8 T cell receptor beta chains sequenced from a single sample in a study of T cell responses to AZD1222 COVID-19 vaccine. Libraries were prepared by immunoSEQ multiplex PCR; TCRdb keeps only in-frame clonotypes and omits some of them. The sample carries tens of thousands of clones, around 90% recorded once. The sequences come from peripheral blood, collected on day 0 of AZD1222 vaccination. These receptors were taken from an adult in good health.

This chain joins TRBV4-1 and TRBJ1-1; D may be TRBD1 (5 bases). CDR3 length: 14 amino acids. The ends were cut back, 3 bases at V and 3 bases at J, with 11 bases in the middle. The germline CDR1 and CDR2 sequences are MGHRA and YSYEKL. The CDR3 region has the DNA TGCGCCAGCAGCCACCAACAGGTTGACACTGAAGCTTTCTTT. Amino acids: CASSHQQVDTEAFF.

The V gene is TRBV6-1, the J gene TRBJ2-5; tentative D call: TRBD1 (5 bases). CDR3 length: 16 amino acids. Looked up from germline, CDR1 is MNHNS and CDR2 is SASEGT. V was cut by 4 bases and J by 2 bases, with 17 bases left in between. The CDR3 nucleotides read TGTGCCAGCAGTGTATCTGCGTTGACAGTTCAAGAGACCCAGTACTTC. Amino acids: CASSVSALTVQETQYF.

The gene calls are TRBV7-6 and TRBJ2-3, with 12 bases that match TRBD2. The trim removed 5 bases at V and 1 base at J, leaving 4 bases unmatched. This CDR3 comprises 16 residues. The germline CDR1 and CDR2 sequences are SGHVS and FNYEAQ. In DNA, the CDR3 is TGTGCCAGCAGCACACGACTAGCGGGAGGCACAGATACGCAGTATTTT. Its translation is CASSTRLAGGTDTQYF. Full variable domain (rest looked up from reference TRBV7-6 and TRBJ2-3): GAGVSQSPRYKVTKRGQDVALRCDPISGHVSLYWYRQALGQGPEFLTYFNYEAQQDKSGLPNDRFSAERPEGSISTLTIQRTEQRDSAMYRCASSTRLAGGTDTQYFGPGTRLTVL.

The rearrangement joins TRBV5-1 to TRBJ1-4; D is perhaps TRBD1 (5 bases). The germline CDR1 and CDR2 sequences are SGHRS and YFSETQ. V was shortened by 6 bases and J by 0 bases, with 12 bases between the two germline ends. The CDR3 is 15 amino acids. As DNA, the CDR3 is TGCGCCAGCACCGGGGGTTTTGCAACTAATGAAAAACTGTTTTTT. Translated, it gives CASTGGFATNEKLFF.

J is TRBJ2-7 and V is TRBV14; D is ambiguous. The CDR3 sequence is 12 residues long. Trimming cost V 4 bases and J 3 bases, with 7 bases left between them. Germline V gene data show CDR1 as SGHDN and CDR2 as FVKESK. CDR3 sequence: CASSLSGYEQYF. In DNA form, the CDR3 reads TGTGCCAGCAGCCTAAGTGGCTACGAGCAGTACTTC.

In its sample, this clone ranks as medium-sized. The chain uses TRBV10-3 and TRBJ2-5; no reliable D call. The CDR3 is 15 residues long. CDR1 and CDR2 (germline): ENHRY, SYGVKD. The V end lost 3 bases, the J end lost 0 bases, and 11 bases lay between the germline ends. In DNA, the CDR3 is TGTGCCATCAGTGAACCCGTAGAGTACCAAGAGACCCAGTACTTC. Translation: CAISEPVEYQETQYF.

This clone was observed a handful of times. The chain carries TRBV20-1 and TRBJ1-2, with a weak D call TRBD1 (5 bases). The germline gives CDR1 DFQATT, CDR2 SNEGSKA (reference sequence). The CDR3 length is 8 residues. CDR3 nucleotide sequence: TGCGGGGGGGACGGCTACACCTTC. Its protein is CGGDGYTF.

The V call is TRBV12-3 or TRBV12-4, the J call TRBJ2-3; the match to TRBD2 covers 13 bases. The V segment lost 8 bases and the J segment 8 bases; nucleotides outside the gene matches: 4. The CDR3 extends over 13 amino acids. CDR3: CASGTSGVGTQYF. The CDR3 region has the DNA TGTGCCAGCGGGACTAGCGGGGTGGGTACGCAGTATTTT.